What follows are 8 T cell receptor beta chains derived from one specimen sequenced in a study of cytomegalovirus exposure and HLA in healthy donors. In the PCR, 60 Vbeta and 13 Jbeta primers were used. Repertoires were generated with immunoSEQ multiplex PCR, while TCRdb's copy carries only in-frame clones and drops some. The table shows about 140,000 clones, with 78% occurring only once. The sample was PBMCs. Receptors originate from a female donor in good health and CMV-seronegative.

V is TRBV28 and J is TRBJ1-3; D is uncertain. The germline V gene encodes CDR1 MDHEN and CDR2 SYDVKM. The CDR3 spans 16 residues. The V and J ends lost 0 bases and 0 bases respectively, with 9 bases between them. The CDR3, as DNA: TGTGCCAGCAGTTTATGGGCCAGGAACTCTGGAAACACCATATATTTT. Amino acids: CASSLWARNSGNTIYF. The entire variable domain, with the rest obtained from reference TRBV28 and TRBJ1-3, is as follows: DVKVTQSSRYLVKRTGEKVFLECVQDMDHENMFWYRQDPGLGLRLIYFSYDVKMKEKGDIPEGYSVSREKKERFSLILESASTNQTSMYLCASSLWARNSGNTIYFGEGSWLTVV.

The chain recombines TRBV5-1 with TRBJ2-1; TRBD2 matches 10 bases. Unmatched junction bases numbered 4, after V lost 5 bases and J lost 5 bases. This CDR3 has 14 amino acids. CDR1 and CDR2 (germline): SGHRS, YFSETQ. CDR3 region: CASRSGRVDNEQFF. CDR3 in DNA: TGCGCCAGCAGAAGCGGGAGGGTCGACAATGAGCAGTTCTTC.

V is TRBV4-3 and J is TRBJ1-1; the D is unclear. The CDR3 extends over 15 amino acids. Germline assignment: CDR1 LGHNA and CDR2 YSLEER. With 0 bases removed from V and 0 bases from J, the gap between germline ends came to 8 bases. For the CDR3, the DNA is TGCGCCAGCAGCCAAGATGAGACACTGAACACTGAAGCTTTCTTT. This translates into CASSQDETLNTEAFF.

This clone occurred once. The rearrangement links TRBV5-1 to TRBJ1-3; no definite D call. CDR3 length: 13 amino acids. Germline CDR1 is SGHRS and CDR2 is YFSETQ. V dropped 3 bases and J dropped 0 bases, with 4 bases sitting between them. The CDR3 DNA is TGCGCCAGCAGCTCATTCTCTGGAAACACCATATATTTT. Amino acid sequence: CASSSFSGNTIYF.

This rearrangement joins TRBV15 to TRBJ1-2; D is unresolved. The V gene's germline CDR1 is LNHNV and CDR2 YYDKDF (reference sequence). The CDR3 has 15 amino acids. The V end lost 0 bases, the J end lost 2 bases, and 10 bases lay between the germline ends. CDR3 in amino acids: CATSRDPVTNYGYTF. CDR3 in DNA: TGTGCCACCAGCAGAGATCCGGTTACCAACTATGGCTACACCTTC. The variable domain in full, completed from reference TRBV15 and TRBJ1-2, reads DAMVIQNPRYQVTQFGKPVTLSCSQTLNHNVMYWYQQKSSQAPKLLFHYYDKDFNNEADTPDNFQSRRPNTSFCFLDIRSPGLGDTAMYLCATSRDPVTNYGYTFGSGTRLTVV.

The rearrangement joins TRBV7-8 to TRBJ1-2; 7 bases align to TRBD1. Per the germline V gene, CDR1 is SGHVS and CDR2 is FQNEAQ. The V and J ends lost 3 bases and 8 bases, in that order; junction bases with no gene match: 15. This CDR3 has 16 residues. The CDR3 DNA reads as TGTGCCAGCAGCTTGGACAGGACCTCCCTTCGAGCCGGCTACACCTTC. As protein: CASSLDRTSLRAGYTF.

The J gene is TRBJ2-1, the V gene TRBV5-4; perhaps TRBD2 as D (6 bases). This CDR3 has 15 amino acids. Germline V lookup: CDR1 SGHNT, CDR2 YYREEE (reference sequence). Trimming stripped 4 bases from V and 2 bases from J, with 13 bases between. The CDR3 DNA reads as TGTGCCAGCAGCAGGGGAGGCGACCCCTACAATGAGCAGTTCTTC. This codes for CASSRGGDPYNEQFF. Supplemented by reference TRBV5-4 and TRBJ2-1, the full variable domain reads ETGVTQSPTHLIKTRGQQVTLRCSSQSGHNTVSWYQQALGQGPQFIFQYYREEENGRGNFPPRFSGLQFPNYSSELNVNALELDDSALYLCASSRGGDPYNEQFFGPGTRLTVL.

CDR3 nucleotides: TGCGCCAGCAGCTTGGAGGGGGCGAGTGATCAGCCCCAGCATTTT. Encoded protein: CASSLEGASDQPQHF. The genes are TRBV5-1 and TRBJ1-5, with 7 nucleotides matching TRBD1. Germline V gives CDR1 SGHRS, CDR2 YFSETQ. Germline trimming cut 0 bases from V and 5 bases from J; bases unmatched to any gene: 5. The CDR3 runs to 15 residues.